This TCR beta chain was retrieved from a study of Graves' ophthalmopathy and Graves' hyperthyroidism (dated by TCRdb to 2016 to 2018). The study in broad terms: Peripheral blood was collected before any treatment was given, at the time of initial diagnosis. The independent validation cohort included 20 or so hyperthyroidism patients plus 17 patients who later progressed from hyperthyroidism to ophthalmopathy. In over 5 hyperthyroidism patients, the T-cell repertoires found in thyroid tissue were compared with those found in blood. The study used signatures of the TCR beta repertoire to tell Graves' ophthalmopathy apart from Graves' hyperthyroidism and to predict which patients would progress to ophthalmopathy. In total, over 130 blood samples were TCR-sequenced: 43 ophthalmopathy, 80 or so hyperthyroidism and approximately 17 hyperthyroidism-to-ophthalmopathy patients. Once sampling was done, hyperthyroidism patients were given methimazole at a starting dose of 30 mg daily, while ophthalmopathy patients were given high-dose intravenous methylprednisolone. To explore V-J signatures that distinguish ophthalmopathy from hyperthyroidism, a discovery set of about a hundred patients was enrolled, made up of 43 with ophthalmopathy and 55 to 65 with stable hyperthyroidism. Overall results and qualifications from the work: In validation, the model predicted ophthalmopathy progression with more than 55% sensitivity and approximately 72% specificity; some 13 predicted patients were CT-confirmed with GO in a median of approximately six months. In cross-validation, the 13-signature model distinguished ophthalmopathy from stable hyperthyroidism with approximately 88% sensitivity and roughly 81% specificity, and in the test set the corresponding values were roughly 80% and 76%. Among expanded thyroid clonotypes with frequency above 0.001, most also showed up in blood, which suggests that blood repertoires may reflect the thyroid immune response. Sample size was not predetermined statistically, and investigators were not blinded to group allocation.

For repertoire sequencing, TCR beta CDR3 regions were amplified from RNA transcripts. A first-round RT-PCR used HTBI primers with the Qiagen OneStep RT-PCR kit, followed by a second-round multiplex PCR, size selection and purification. Libraries were sequenced on an Illumina HiSeq2000 using paired-end 100 bp reads. The authors processed their data as follows. SOAPnuke was used for read processing, and reads with adapters, uncalled bases, a mean Phred below 15, or no exact constant-primer or identifier match were discarded. High-quality paired reads were merged with COPE v1.2.5. Unique nucleotide sequences were defined as clonotypes and aligned to IMGT TRB V, D and J references using MiTCR v1.1. Only V-J combinations with frequency above 0.0001 were analysed, covering around 99% of repertoires. For each V-J combination, a TCR clonal expansion and chaos score was defined as F50 clonal expansion divided by the chaos observed in the TCRdist matrix. Welch's t-statistics and random forest were used to reduce the features to some 13 V-J combinations, which were then used as input to a naive Bayes classifier. The similarity between thyroid and blood repertoires was quantified using the Morisita-Horn index. TCRdb itself trimmed the public reads at Q25 with fastp, ran MiXCR and retained productive beta chains. Each CDR3 protein appears once, grouped with its most common genes and DNA. These V and J calls derive from TCRdb rather than the authors' analysis. This sample has 52,000 or so distinct CDR3 sequences in its table, and under 55% of those were observed once. Of the sample, around 4.5% is held by the ten largest clones.

Patients with ophthalmopathy had moderately to severely active disease, with a Clinical Activity Score of 3 or more, a NOSPECS grade of 4 or more, and a disease duration of less than 3 months. Anyone with other autoimmune diseases, uncontrolled infections, pregnancy or lactation was excluded from the study. Diagnosis relied on clinical symptoms, serum thyroxine, TRAb, thyroid ultrasound and orbital computed tomography. Ficoll-Paque density gradient centrifugation was used to isolate PBMCs from around 10 ml of fresh peripheral blood. Total RNA was extracted with Trizol reagent and quality-checked on an Agilent 2100 Bioanalyzer. This clonotype was found many times. This clone's antigen is unknown. Qualities for individual bases were not recorded, and no much larger clone is one base off. CDR1 SGHDT and CDR2 YYEEEE are derived from the germline V gene. The CDR3 runs 16 residues from the cysteine to the phenylalanine. Just CDR3 DNA is preserved here, 48 bases in frame from base 1. Germline trimming: 0 bases from V, 2 bases from J; junction bases outside gene matches: 5.

The sequence derives from an adult woman with Graves' ophthalmopathy. What was sequenced was peripheral blood. Rearrangement joined TRBV5-6 to TRBJ2-5; TRBD2 agrees with 9 junctional bases. The DNA sequence reads TGTGCCAGCAGCTTGGGAGCGGGAGGCCTTCAAGAGACCCAGTACTTC. Its product reads: CASSLGAGGLQETQYF.